The source of this T cell receptor beta chain is a study of blood T cell repertoires in COVID-19. Points on this clone: Other DNA sequences from this sample encode an identical CDR3 as well.

Looked up from germline, CDR1 is LNHDA and CDR2 is SQIVND (reference sequence). The trim removed 6 bases at V and 6 bases at J, leaving 8 bases unmatched. The length of the CDR3 is 14 residues. Methods used by the authors: By means of reference gene primer amplification, nucleated cell counts were estimated. Assay used: immunoSEQ multiplex PCR; TCRdb lists only in-frame clones, some missing. D and trimming were read from the DNA, whereas the V and J calls and clone size are those reported in that table. The sample has about 310,000 clones; around 87% are singletons. The rearrangement joins TRBV19 to TRBJ1-5, with 7 bases aligning to TRBD1. The sample comprised peripheral blood. This clonotype originated in a woman in her fifties or sixties who had recovered from COVID-19. In nucleotides, the CDR3 is TGTGCCAGTAGCACAGACAGGGCCGGTCAGCCCCAGCATTTT. Translating it yields CASSTDRAGQPQHF.